Described below is a single TCR beta chain sequence and its context. Its antigen is unidentified. Germline CDR1 and CDR2: SEHNR and FQNEAQ (reference sequence). The V end was cut by 5 bases, the J end by 3 bases, with 16 bases between. The CDR3 loop spans 15 amino acids. TCRdb processed the 5' RACE reads anew with MiXCR; each CDR3 protein has one entry. This sample yields about 240,000 distinct CDR3 sequences, of which less than 9% are seen a single time; about 0.85% belongs to the top ten. These data come from a study of T cells after yellow fever vaccination. Study-level points and caveats: The secondary response was weaker, and its peak arrived faster, on day 5 versus 15. Among primary-vaccination clones, most reappeared after the booster, at approximately 97% for CD4 and roughly 88% for CD8. CD4 and CD8 compartments shared a small share of clonotypes. Contamination of FACS-sorted repertoires by abundant clonotypes from the bulk population could occur.

J is TRBJ1-1 and V is TRBV7-9, with D unclear. The sequences come from CD4+ T cells sorted from PBMCs, collected 15 days after the yellow fever booster vaccination. The receptor was derived from a man in his thirties or forties who received the YFV17D yellow fever vaccine. CDR3 bases: TGTGCCAGCAGCCCTATGATGGCAGGAGACACTGAAGCTTTCTTT. As protein: CASSPMMAGDTEAFF.